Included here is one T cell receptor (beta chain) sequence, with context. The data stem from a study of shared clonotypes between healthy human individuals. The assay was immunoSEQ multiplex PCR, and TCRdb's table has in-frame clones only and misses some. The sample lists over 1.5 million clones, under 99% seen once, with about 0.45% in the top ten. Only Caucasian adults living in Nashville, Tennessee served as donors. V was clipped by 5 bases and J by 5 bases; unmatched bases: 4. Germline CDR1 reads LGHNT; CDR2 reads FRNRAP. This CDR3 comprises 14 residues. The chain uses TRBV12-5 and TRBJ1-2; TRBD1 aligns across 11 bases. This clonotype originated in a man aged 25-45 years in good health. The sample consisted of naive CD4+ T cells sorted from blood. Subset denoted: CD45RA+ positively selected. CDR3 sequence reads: CASGDGDRGYGYTF. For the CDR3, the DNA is TGTGCTAGTGGTGATGGGGACAGGGGGTATGGCTACACCTTC.